This TCR beta chain was captured in a study of cytomegalovirus exposure and HLA in healthy donors. TCRdb's copy holds only in-frame clones and misses some; the assay was immunoSEQ multiplex PCR. Of roughly 120,000 clones listed, over 75% are singletons. The receptor's source is a woman aged 25 to 39 in good health and CMV-seronegative. Sequenced: PBMCs.

CDR3: CASSTWDSPWSTDTQYF. For the CDR3, the DNA is TGTGCCAGCAGCACCTGGGACAGCCCATGGAGCACAGATACGCAGTATTTT. The chain is built from TRBV7-2 and TRBJ2-3; 7 nucleotides line up with TRBD1. Losses at the gene ends were 5 bases for V and 0 bases for J; bases not matched to a gene: 11. The CDR3 loop spans 17 amino acids. Germline V gene data show CDR1 as SGHTA and CDR2 as FQGNSA.